This TCR beta chain was captured by sequencing in a study of human T cells and chemical hapten exposure. Study context: Throughout a study of 20 to 30 weeks, patients underwent weekly scalp administration of diphenylcyclopropenone doses.

Specified time point: patch test 3, about 24 weeks after DPC sensitization. Treatment noted: therapeutic diphenylcyclopropenone sensitization with weekly scalp DPC. Study-wide results and caveats: Significantly greater numbers of large CDR3 similarity clusters came from expanded TCRs than from controls.

In the study's own analysis: Samples had a median of roughly 100,000 TCRs, ranging roughly 20,000 to 700,000. In TCRdb, the RACE reads were re-called with MiXCR into one record per CDR3 protein. These V and J calls are TCRdb output, not the study's own analysis. The sample has 100,000 or so distinct CDR3 sequences, under 40% seen once; the top ten hold roughly 3%. Remarks on this clonotype: Its antigen is still unknown.

Per the germline V gene, CDR1 is SGHDT and CDR2 is YYEEEE. V gave up 3 bases and J gave up 8 bases, with 17 bases separating them. CDR3 length: 14 residues. The V call is TRBV5-6, the J call TRBJ1-1; no clear D gene. This clonotype was obtained from a man aged 35 to 55 with alopecia areata. Some clones in this sample may be carry-over from other donors' samples. Sequenced here: whole blood, sampled in connection with sensitization to the hapten diphenylcyclopropenone (DPC). The CDR3, as DNA: TGTGCCAGCAGCTCAGGCAGAACGGGGTTAGAAGCTTTCTTT. It yields the protein CASSSGRTGLEAFF.